This TCR beta chain was sequenced for a study of cytomegalovirus exposure and HLA in healthy donors. CDR1 is LGHNA, CDR2 YNFKEQ, per germline. J gave up 5 bases and V 3 bases, and 7 bases lay outside the gene matches. This CDR3 has 15 amino acids. Researchers ran the PCR with 60 Vbeta and 13 Jbeta primers. Sequencing was performed with immunoSEQ multiplex PCR; in TCRdb, only in-frame clones are kept and a portion is missing. The data hold around 190,000 clones, with 65% to 85% observed a single time. This clone was observed a few times. This chain joins TRBV4-2 and TRBJ2-5; 9 nucleotides match TRBD2. Sequencing used PBMCs. This TCR derives from a man in his 60s in good health and CMV-seronegative. The CDR3 protein is CASSQGGGVGETQYF. The CDR3 nucleotides read TGTGCCAGCAGCCAGGGCGGGGGGGTAGGGGAGACCCAGTACTTC.